The 4 T cell receptor beta chains below all came from one sample that was sequenced in a study of cytomegalovirus exposure and HLA in healthy donors. The protocol was immunoSEQ multiplex PCR, while the TCRdb copy is restricted to in-frame clones and leaves out a portion. The data hold 200,000 or so clones, with 87% observed a single time. The sample consisted of PBMCs. The receptors were gathered from a woman aged 18-30 years in good health and CMV-seropositive.

V and J are TRBV2 and TRBJ2-1, with 10 positions matching TRBD2. The trim removed 1 base at V and 8 bases at J, leaving 11 bases unmatched. Per germline, CDR1 SNHLY and CDR2 FYNNEI. This CDR3 has 17 residues. The CDR3: CASSEVVLAGDLDEQFF. In nucleotides, the CDR3 is TGTGCCAGCAGTGAAGTGGTTCTAGCGGGAGATTTAGATGAGCAGTTCTTC.

In this sample, this clone turned up once. CDR3 sequence (DNA): TGCGCCAGCAGCCAAGGGGCTAGCGGGAGGGCCCTCAATGAGCAGTTCTTC. It specifies CASSQGASGRALNEQFF. The chain combines TRBV4-1 with TRBJ2-1; 12 bases map to TRBD2. J was trimmed by 6 bases and V by 1 base; bases with no gene match: 7. Germline lookup yields CDR1 MGHRA and CDR2 YSYEKL. CDR3 length: 17 amino acids.

This rearrangement joins TRBV6-5 to TRBJ2-5; tentative D call: TRBD2 (6 bases). Trimming removed 10 bases at V and 4 bases at J, with 16 bases between. The CDR3 covers 13 residues. CDR1 is MNHEY and CDR2 is SVGAGI in the germline V gene. Here the CDR3 DNA reads TGTGCCACCCAATGGAGGGACGGAGAGACCCAGTACTTC. Protein product: CATQWRDGETQYF.

V and J are TRBV30 and TRBJ2-1; 9 bases map to TRBD2. Germline V gene sequence: CDR1 GTSNPN, CDR2 SVGIG (reference sequence). V lost 5 bases to trimming and J lost 7 bases; unmatched junction nucleotides: 9. The length of the CDR3 is 14 residues. This chain's CDR3 is CAWHRAGGKNEQFF. The CDR3, as DNA: TGTGCCTGGCACCGAGCGGGAGGTAAAAATGAGCAGTTCTTC.